This TCR beta chain was recovered during a study of blood T cell repertoires in COVID-19. Study-wide background: Acute and convalescent COVID-19 samples came from the United States, Italy and Spain.

The data were produced by immunoSEQ multiplex PCR, yet TCRdb's version contains in-frame clones alone and is incomplete. There are about 500,000 clones in the sample; roughly nine tenths occur only once, and roughly 0.84% lies in the top ten. CDR1 SGHTA and CDR2 FQGTGA come from the germline V gene. Trimming took off 5 bases at V and 5 bases at J, with 15 bases between the two ends. This CDR3 is 14 amino acids long. Input material: peripheral blood. The TCR comes from a man younger than 35 with COVID-19, enrolled during active disease. J is TRBJ2-5 and V is TRBV7-3, with a weak D call TRBD1 (6 bases). In nucleotides, the CDR3 is TGTGCCAGCAGCAACTCTGGGGGCCTGGAGACCCAGTACTTC. It is translated as CASSNSGGLETQYF.